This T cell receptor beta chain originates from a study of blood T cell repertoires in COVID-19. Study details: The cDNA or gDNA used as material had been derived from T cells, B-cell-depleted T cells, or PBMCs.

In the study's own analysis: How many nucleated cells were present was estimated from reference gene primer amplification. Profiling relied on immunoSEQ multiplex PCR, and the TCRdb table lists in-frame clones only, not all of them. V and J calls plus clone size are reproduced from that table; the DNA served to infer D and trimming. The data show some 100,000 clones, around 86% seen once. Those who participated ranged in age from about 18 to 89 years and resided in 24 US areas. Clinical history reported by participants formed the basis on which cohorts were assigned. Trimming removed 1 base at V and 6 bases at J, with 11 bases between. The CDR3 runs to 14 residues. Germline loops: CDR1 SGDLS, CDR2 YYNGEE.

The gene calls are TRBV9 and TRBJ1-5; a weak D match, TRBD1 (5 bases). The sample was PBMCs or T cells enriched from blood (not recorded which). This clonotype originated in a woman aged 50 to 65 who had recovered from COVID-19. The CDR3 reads CASSVTGVGQPQHF. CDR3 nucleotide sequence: TGTGCCAGCAGCGTAACGGGGGTGGGTCAGCCCCAGCATTTT. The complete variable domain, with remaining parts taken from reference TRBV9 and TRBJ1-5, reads DSGVTQTPKHLITATGQRVTLRCSPRSGDLSVYWYQQSLDQGLQFLIQYYNGEERAKGNILERFSAQQFPDLHSELNLSSLELGDSALYFCASSVTGVGQPQHFGDGTRLSIL.